The 6 T cell receptor beta chains in this list originate from one sample, sequenced in a study of cytomegalovirus exposure and HLA in healthy donors. PCR amplification relied on 60 Vbeta primers (plus 13 Jbeta primers). Profiled with immunoSEQ multiplex PCR; TCRdb holds only in-frame clones, not every one. The sample's table shows 45,000 to 50,000 clones. Input material: PBMCs. These receptors were taken from a male donor in good health and CMV-seronegative.

The genes are TRBV4-2 and TRBJ2-5; a possible D gene is TRBD1 (5 bases). TRBJ2-7 matches the DNA end more closely, so the J call is doubtful. From germline, CDR1 is LGHNA and CDR2 YNFKEQ. The CDR3 is made up of 15 amino acids. This chain's CDR3 is CASSQVRQGGYEQYF. The DNA of the CDR3 is TGTGCCAGCAGCCAAGTCCGGCAGGGTGGCTACGAGCAGTACTTC.

The chain couples TRBV6-5 to TRBJ1-3; unclear D gene. Germline V gives CDR1 MNHEY, CDR2 SVGAGI. Trimming removed 5 bases at V and 2 bases at J, with 10 bases between. This CDR3 has 14 residues. The CDR3 reads CASSKAGTGNTIYF. In nucleotides, the CDR3 is TGTGCCAGCAGTAAAGCCGGGACTGGAAACACCATATATTTT.

V usage is TRBV6-5 and J usage is TRBJ2-5, with 10 bases identical to TRBD1. The germline CDR1 and CDR2 sequences are MNHEY and SVGAGI. CDR3 length equals 15 residues. The V gene end was trimmed by 5 bases and the J gene end by 4 bases; junction bases not matched to a gene: 7. The DNA for the CDR3 is TGTGCCAGCAGTCCGAGGGACAGGGGATTAGAGACCCAGTACTTC. Translation: CASSPRDRGLETQYF.

V is TRBV6-5 and J is TRBJ2-5, with 10 bases fitting TRBD2. The last part of the DNA fits TRBJ2-7 better; the J call may be wrong. The germline V gene has CDR1 MNHEY and CDR2 SVGAGI. This CDR3 has 14 residues. Here the CDR3 reads CASSKRGGLYEQYF. The CDR3 DNA follows: TGTGCCAGCAGTAAGCGGGGGGGCCTGTACGAGCAGTACTTC.

Remarks on this clone: Sequence at one end of the junction differs from germline and may be a read error. The rearrangement joins TRBV27 to TRBJ1-6; unclear D gene. The CDR3 spans 13 residues. Per germline, CDR1 MNHEY and CDR2 SMNVEV (reference sequence). The CDR3 sequence: CASSPSRGSPHHF. CDR3 DNA: TGTGCCAGCAGTCCAAGTCGGGGTTCTCCCCACCACTTT.

Turning to this clone: One end of the junction fails to match germline, which may point to a read error. This rearrangement joins TRBV6-5 to TRBJ2-7, with D uncertain. CDR1 and CDR2 (germline): MNHEY, SVGAGI. The CDR3 spans 14 residues. The CDR3 region is CASTYSSLSYEQYF. The CDR3, as DNA: TGTGCCAGCACTTACTCGAGCTTGTCCTACGAGCAGTACTTC.